The 21 T cell receptor beta chains below were found in one sample sequenced in a study of T cell responses to AZD1222 COVID-19 vaccine. Repertoires were generated with immunoSEQ multiplex PCR, while TCRdb's copy carries only in-frame clones and drops some. Among approximately 150,000 clones listed, approximately 90% were seen once. Sequenced here: peripheral blood, sampled on day 0 of AZD1222 vaccination. The receptor source for this set is an adult in good health.

To note about this clone: This specimen includes other DNA sequences encoding the same CDR3. The V gene is TRBV7-9, the J gene TRBJ1-1; D gene uncertain. The CDR3 totals 14 residues. Trimming shortened V by 1 base and J by 1 base, and 7 bases separated the two germline ends. CDR1 and CDR2 from the germline V gene are SEHNR and FQNEAQ (reference sequence). In DNA, the CDR3 is TGTGCCAGCAGCTTAGGGGCAGCGAACACTGAAGCTTTCTTT. This gives the protein CASSLGAANTEAFF.

V usage is TRBV7-9 and J usage is TRBJ2-7, with TRBD2 identical over 7 bases. V shed 9 bases, J shed 2 bases, and the junction held 16 bases outside the gene matches. Looked up from germline, CDR1 is SEHNR and CDR2 is FQNEAQ (reference sequence). This CDR3 spans 16 amino acids. The DNA of the CDR3 is TGTGCCAGTTCTCCGGGACTAATTCTTGGGACCTACGAGCAGTACTTC. Translation: CASSPGLILGTYEQYF.

CDR3 coding DNA: TGTGCCAGCAGCCAGGAGGTTCGCACCGGGGAGCTGTTTTTT. As protein: CASSQEVRTGELFF. The V call is TRBV7-9, the J call TRBJ2-2; maybe TRBD2 (5 bases). The CDR3 is 14 amino acids. CDR1 is SEHNR, CDR2 FQNEAQ, per germline (reference sequence). Deletions cut 5 bases from V and 4 bases from J, with 11 bases between.

The chain combines TRBV2 with TRBJ1-5, with 7 bases identical to TRBD1. Germline CDR1 reads SNHLY; CDR2 reads FYNNEI. Trimming took 4 bases from V and 3 from J; bases not matched to a gene: 6. This CDR3 region has 15 residues. CDR3 sequence (DNA): TGTGCCAGCAGTGGACAGGGCCCCTCCAATCAGCCCCAGCATTTT. It translates to CASSGQGPSNQPQHF.

The chain is built from TRBV9 and TRBJ2-3; D is undetermined. This CDR3 comprises 14 residues. The germline V and J ends were trimmed by 0 bases and 3 bases, with 8 bases remaining between them. Germline V gives CDR1 SGDLS, CDR2 YYNGEE. CDR3 nucleotides: TGTGCCAGCAGCGTAGGAGGTCGGACAGATACGCAGTATTTT. Its translation is CASSVGGRTDTQYF.

This chain links TRBV18 with TRBJ2-6; D is unresolved. Germline assignment: CDR1 KGHSH and CDR2 LQKENI. The CDR3 is made up of 15 amino acids. Trimming removed 1 base at V and 4 bases at J, with 8 bases between. The CDR3 spells CASSPRGAGANVLTF. The CDR3 nucleotides are TGTGCCAGCTCACCACGTGGAGCAGGGGCCAACGTCCTGACTTTC.

This chain uses TRBV14 with TRBJ2-3; D perhaps matches TRBD2 (5 bases). Trimming took off 1 base at V and 0 bases at J, with 11 bases between the two ends. The CDR3 runs 16 residues. Germline CDR1 and CDR2: SGHDN and FVKESK. CDR3 sequence reads: CASSQGGSPSTDTQYF. The CDR3 region has the DNA TGTGCCAGCAGCCAAGGAGGGTCACCTAGCACAGATACGCAGTATTTT.

This clone occurred a few times. The CDR3 DNA reads as TGTGCCACCTACAGGGGGCTAATGGGGACTGAAGCTTTCTTT. It is translated as CATYRGLMGTEAFF. The chain recombines TRBV10-3 with TRBJ1-1; TRBD1 matches 9 bases. With V trimmed by 10 bases and J by 5 bases, 11 bases remained unmatched. The CDR3 contains 14 residues. Per germline, CDR1 ENHRY and CDR2 SYGVKD.

Concerning this clone: The junction and the germline gene differ at one end; a read error may be behind it. The chain joins TRBV2 to TRBJ1-2; 10 bases match TRBD1. This CDR3 contains 16 residues. Germline values: CDR1 SNHLY, CDR2 FYNNEI. The CDR3 reads CASRGLRQGAKYGYTF. The CDR3 nucleotides read TGTGCCAGCAGGGGGCTCAGACAGGGGGCTAAGTATGGCTACACCTTC.

This chain connects TRBV28 to TRBJ1-5; 7 bases fit TRBD1. Germline CDR1 MDHEN, CDR2 SYDVKM. V was pared by 6 bases and J by 7 bases, with 3 bases of the junction left unmatched. This CDR3 is built from 12 residues. The CDR3 coding sequence is TGTGCCAGCAGAGGGACAGCCCAGCCCCAGCATTTT. It yields the protein CASRGTAQPQHF. Full variable domain (rest looked up from reference TRBV28 and TRBJ1-5): DVKVTQSSRYLVKRTGEKVFLECVQDMDHENMFWYRQDPGLGLRLIYFSYDVKMKEKGDIPEGYSVSREKKERFSLILESASTNQTSMYLCASRGTAQPQHFGDGTRLSIL.

This clone was detected only a few times. CDR3 DNA sequence: TGTGCCAGCTCACCACCTACAGGGGCCTACGAGCAGTACTTC. Its protein is CASSPPTGAYEQYF. The chain carries TRBV18 and TRBJ2-7; TRBD1 matches 7 bases. The CDR3 is 14 amino acids. The junction had 1 base not matched to a gene; V was cut back by 0 bases and J by 2 bases. Germline V gene data show CDR1 as KGHSH and CDR2 as LQKENI. Full variable domain (rest looked up from reference TRBV18 and TRBJ2-7): NAGVMQNPRHLVRRRGQEARLRCSPMKGHSHVYWYRQLPEEGLKFMVYLQKENIIDESGMPKERFSAEFPKEGPSILRIQQVVRGDSAAYFCASSPPTGAYEQYFGPGTRLTVT.

V is TRBV5-1 and J is TRBJ2-3; TRBD2 matches 11 bases. Germline CDR1 is SGHRS and CDR2 is YFSETQ. Unmatched junction bases numbered 5, after V lost 7 bases and J lost 4 bases. This CDR3 is 14 amino acids long. This CDR3 reads CASQLAGAADTQYF. CDR3 nucleotides: TGCGCCAGCCAACTAGCGGGGGCTGCAGATACGCAGTATTTT. The full variable domain, in which reference TRBV5-1 and TRBJ2-3 provide the parts outside the CDR3, is KAGVTQTPRYLIKTRGQQVTLSCSPISGHRSVSWYQQTPGQGLQFLFEYFSETQRNKGNFPGRFSGRQFSNSRSEMNVSTLELGDSALYLCASQLAGAADTQYFGPGTRLTVL.

The gene calls are TRBV21-1 and TRBJ1-5; the table's D call, TRBD1, was not checked against the DNA. TRBV21-1 is a pseudogene segment. This CDR3 has 11 amino acids. The CDR3 DNA reads TGTGCCAGCAGCAAAGTCCAGGTCCAGCATTTT. Translation: CASSKVQVQHF.

The V and J genes are TRBV27 and TRBJ1-2, with 9 bases lining up with TRBD1. Germline V lookup: CDR1 MNHEY, CDR2 SMNVEV (reference sequence). Trimming cost V 5 bases and J 5 bases; bases outside gene matches: 3. The CDR3 runs 13 residues. The DNA for the CDR3 is TGTGCCAGCAGTCCCGGGACAGGGTATGGCTACACCTTC. Amino acids: CASSPGTGYGYTF.

Only one count was recorded for this clone. The gene calls are TRBV13 and TRBJ2-2; 7 positions match TRBD1. The CDR3 spans 16 residues. The germline V gene has CDR1 PRHDT and CDR2 FYEKMQ (reference sequence). J gave up 0 bases and V 6 bases, and 7 bases lay outside the gene matches. DNA for the CDR3: TGTGCCAGCAGAGCTATCGGGACAGCGAACACCGGGGAGCTGTTTTTT. Amino acid sequence: CASRAIGTANTGELFF.

The gene calls are TRBV28 and TRBJ1-1; the D is unclear. Germline V gene data show CDR1 as MDHEN and CDR2 as SYDVKM. V was pared by 2 bases and J by 3 bases, with 10 bases between. There are 14 residues in the CDR3. The CDR3 DNA reads as TGTGCCAGCAGTTTAGTCCTACGGGACACTGAAGCTTTCTTT. This encodes CASSLVLRDTEAFF. The whole variable domain, remainder taken from reference TRBV28 and TRBJ1-1, is DVKVTQSSRYLVKRTGEKVFLECVQDMDHENMFWYRQDPGLGLRLIYFSYDVKMKEKGDIPEGYSVSREKKERFSLILESASTNQTSMYLCASSLVLRDTEAFFGQGTRLTVV.

A single count supports this clone. The chain combines TRBV2 with TRBJ1-2; D uncertain. CDR1 is SNHLY and CDR2 is FYNNEI in the germline V gene. V shed 7 bases and J shed 5 bases, with 5 bases lying between them. The CDR3 has 10 amino acids. CDR3 DNA sequence: TGTGCCAGCACCTCGTATGGCTACACCTTC. This sequence encodes CASTSYGYTF.

The J gene is TRBJ2-3, the V gene TRBV4-1, with D perhaps matching TRBD2 (6 bases). V was trimmed by 4 bases and J by 2 bases, leaving 16 bases between them. CDR3 length equals 16 residues. CDR1 is MGHRA and CDR2 is YSYEKL in the germline V gene. The CDR3 sequence is CASSLTQRVTTDTQYF. In nucleotides, the CDR3 is TGCGCCAGCAGCCTAACTCAGCGGGTCACCACAGATACGCAGTATTTT.

This chain joins TRBV27 and TRBJ1-3; no clear D gene. Trimming took off 0 bases at V and 7 bases at J, with 13 bases between the two ends. CDR1 MNHEY and CDR2 SMNVEV come from the germline V gene (reference sequence). This CDR3 is built from 15 residues. The CDR3 DNA reads TGTGCCAGCAGTTTATCTCTAGGACCCTCGAACACCATATATTTT. Protein product: CASSLSLGPSNTIYF.

The chain combines TRBV2 with TRBJ1-2; maybe TRBD1 (6 bases). V shed 4 bases and J shed 7 bases, with 16 bases lying between them. Germline V gene lookup returns CDR1 SNHLY and CDR2 FYNNEI. There are 14 residues in the CDR3. The CDR3 region has the DNA TGTGCCAGCAGTGGGACAGTGGGAAAGGGTGGCTACACCTTC. Its translation: CASSGTVGKGGYTF.

V usage is TRBV6-2 or TRBV6-3 and J usage is TRBJ1-1, with 7 bases that match TRBD1. Germline V gene data show CDR1 as MNHEY and CDR2 as SVGEGT. There are 11 residues in the CDR3. V was pared by 4 bases and J by 11 bases, with 4 bases of the junction left unmatched. The CDR3 DNA is TGTGCCAGCAGTTGGGACAGCGGGGCTTTCTTT. Translating it yields CASSWDSGAFF.